Here is one T cell receptor (beta chain) with its context. Its antigen is not identified. This sample is drawn from a study of T cells in localized non-small cell lung cancer. Data came from immunoSEQ multiplex PCR; TCRdb stores just in-frame clones and leaves some out. This sample carries some 26,000 clones, about 87% of them seen once, and the ten largest clones take about 3%. Study results and caveats: Uninvolved adjacent lung showed higher T cell clonality than tumor. For the top 100 tumor clones, a median about 60 also appeared in adjacent lung. Without multi-region sequencing, intratumor heterogeneity could not be excluded. Patients showing higher blood T cell density tended to see longer overall survival.

V was pared by 5 bases and J by 0 bases, with 11 bases between. The length of the CDR3 is 15 residues. Germline V gives CDR1 MNHNY, CDR2 SVGAGI (reference sequence). The TCR originated in a woman aged 18 to 50 with stage I lung adenocarcinoma. The sample in question was peripheral blood, obtained before any cancer treatment. The chain carries TRBV6-6 and TRBJ2-1; D might be TRBD1 (5 bases). CDR3 sequence reads: CASSPRGGSYNEQFF. For the CDR3, the DNA is TGTGCCAGCAGTCCAAGGGGTGGCTCCTACAATGAGCAGTTCTTC.